This TCR beta chain is from a study of control samples from healthy donors and cancer patients. The table came from immunoSEQ multiplex PCR; TCRdb's copy has only in-frame clones and leaves some out. The table records tens of thousands of clones, about 80% of them present only once. This clone has only one observation. There are 15 residues in the CDR3. V dropped 4 bases and J dropped 4; count of bases not matched to a gene: 6. CDR1 MDHEN and CDR2 SYDVKM come from the germline V gene. The rearrangement uses TRBV28 and TRBJ1-4; TRBD1 matches 7 bases. The clonotype originates from an older man in good health. The source material was blood. Here the CDR3 reads CASSSPGTDNEKLFF. In nucleotides, the CDR3 is TGTGCCAGCAGTTCCCCCGGGACAGATAATGAAAAACTGTTTTTT.